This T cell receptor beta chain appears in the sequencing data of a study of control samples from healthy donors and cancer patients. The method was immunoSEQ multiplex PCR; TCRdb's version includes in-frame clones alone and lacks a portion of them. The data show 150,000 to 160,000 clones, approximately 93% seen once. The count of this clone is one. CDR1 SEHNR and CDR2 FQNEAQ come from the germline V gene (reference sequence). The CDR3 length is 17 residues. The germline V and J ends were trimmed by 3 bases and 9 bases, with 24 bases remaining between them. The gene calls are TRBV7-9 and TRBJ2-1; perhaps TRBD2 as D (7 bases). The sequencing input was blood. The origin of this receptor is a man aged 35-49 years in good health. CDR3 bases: TGTGCCAGCAGCTTTTTGCCGGGGGGCATTGGTAGGGGTGAGCAGTTCTTC. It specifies CASSFLPGGIGRGEQFF. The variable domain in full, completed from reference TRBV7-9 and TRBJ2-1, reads DTGVSQNPRHKITKRGQNVTFRCDPISEHNRLYWYRQTLGQGPEFLTYFQNEAQLEKSRLLSDRFSAERPKGSFSTLEIQRTEQGDSAMYLCASSFLPGGIGRGEQFFGPGTRLTVL.